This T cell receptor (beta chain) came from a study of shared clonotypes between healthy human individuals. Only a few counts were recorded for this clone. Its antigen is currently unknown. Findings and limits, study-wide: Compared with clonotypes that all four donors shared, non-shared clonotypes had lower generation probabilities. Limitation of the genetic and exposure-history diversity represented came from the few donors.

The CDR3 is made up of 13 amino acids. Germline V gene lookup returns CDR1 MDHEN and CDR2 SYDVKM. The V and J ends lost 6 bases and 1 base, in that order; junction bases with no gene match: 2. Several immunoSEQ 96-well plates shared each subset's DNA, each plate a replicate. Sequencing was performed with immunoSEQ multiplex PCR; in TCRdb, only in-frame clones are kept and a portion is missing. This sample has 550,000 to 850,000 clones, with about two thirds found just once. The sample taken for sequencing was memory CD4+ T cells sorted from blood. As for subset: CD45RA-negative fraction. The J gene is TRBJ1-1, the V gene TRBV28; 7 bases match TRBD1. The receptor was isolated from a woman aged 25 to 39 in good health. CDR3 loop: CASRRQGNTEAFF. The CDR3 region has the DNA TGTGCCAGCAGAAGACAGGGGAACACTGAAGCTTTCTTT. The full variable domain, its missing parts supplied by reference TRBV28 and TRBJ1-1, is DVKVTQSSRYLVKRTGEKVFLECVQDMDHENMFWYRQDPGLGLRLIYFSYDVKMKEKGDIPEGYSVSREKKERFSLILESASTNQTSMYLCASRRQGNTEAFFGQGTRLTVV.